This T cell receptor beta chain originates from a study of neurological immune-mediated disorders. From the 5' RACE reads, TCRdb called clonotypes with MiXCR, one entry per CDR3 protein. Among approximately 37,000 distinct CDR3 sequences listed, roughly 14% were seen once. The V gene's germline CDR1 is DFQATT and CDR2 SNEGSKA (reference sequence). Trimming took 1 base from V and 1 from J, leaving 4 bases between them. CDR3 length: 13 amino acids. At least ten counts were recorded for this clonotype. The TCR comes from a woman aged 45-65 years with HTLV-1-associated myelopathy (HAM/TSP). V gene TRBV20-1 combines with J gene TRBJ1-4, with D hard to call. The sequenced sample consisted of PBMCs. The CDR3 protein is CSARGGTNEKLFF. The CDR3 bases are TGCAGTGCTAGAGGGGGAACTAATGAAAAACTGTTTTTT.